This T cell receptor beta chain emerged from a study of cytomegalovirus exposure and HLA in healthy donors. The CDR3 spans 15 residues. The germline gives CDR1 SGHTA, CDR2 FQGTGA. V was cut by 5 bases and J by 5 bases, with 18 bases left in between. The method was immunoSEQ multiplex PCR; TCRdb's version includes in-frame clones alone and lacks a portion of them. The sample includes around 60,000 clones, around 96% of them seen just once. This clone was seen repeatedly, ten times or more. This sequence was found in a man younger than 30 in good health and CMV-seropositive. The chain links TRBV7-3 to TRBJ1-1; D is unclear. The sequencing input was PBMCs. CDR3 sequence reads: CASSPDGIRRTEAFF. The CDR3 DNA reads TGTGCCAGCAGCCCCGACGGTATAAGGAGGACTGAAGCTTTCTTT.